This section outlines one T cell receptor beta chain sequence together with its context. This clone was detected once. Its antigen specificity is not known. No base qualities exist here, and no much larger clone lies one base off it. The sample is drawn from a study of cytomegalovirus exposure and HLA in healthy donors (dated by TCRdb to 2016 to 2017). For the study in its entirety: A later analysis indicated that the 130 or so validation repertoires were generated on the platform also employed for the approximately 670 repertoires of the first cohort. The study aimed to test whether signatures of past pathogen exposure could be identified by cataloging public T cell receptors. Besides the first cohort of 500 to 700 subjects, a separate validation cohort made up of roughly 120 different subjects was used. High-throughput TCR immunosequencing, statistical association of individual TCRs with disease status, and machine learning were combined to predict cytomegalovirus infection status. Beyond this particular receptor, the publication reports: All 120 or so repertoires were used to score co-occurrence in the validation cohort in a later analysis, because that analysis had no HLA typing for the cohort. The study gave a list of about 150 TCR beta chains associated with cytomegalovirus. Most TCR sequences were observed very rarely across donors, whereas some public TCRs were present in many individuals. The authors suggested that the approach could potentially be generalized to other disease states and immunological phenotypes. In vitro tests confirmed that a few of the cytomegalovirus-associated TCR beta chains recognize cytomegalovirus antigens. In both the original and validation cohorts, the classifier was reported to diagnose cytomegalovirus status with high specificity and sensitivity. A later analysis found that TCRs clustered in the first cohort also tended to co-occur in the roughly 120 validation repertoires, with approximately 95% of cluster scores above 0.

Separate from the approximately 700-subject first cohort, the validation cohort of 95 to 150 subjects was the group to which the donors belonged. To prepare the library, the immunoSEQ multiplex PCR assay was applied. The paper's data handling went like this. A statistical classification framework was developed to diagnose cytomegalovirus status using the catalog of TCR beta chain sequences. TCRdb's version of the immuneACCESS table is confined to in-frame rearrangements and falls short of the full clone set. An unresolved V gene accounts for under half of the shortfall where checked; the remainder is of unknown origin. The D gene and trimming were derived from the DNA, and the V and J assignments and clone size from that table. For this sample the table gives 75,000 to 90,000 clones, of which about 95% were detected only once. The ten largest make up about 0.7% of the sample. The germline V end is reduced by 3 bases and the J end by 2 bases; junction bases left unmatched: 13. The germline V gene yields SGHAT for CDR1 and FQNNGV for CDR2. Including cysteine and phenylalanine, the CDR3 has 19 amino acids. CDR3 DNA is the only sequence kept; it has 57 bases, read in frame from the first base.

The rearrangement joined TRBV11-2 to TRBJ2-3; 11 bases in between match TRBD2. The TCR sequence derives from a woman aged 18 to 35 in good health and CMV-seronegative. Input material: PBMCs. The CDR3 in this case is CASSFRTKLAGVSTDTQYF. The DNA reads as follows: TGTGCCAGCAGCTTCCGGACTAAACTAGCGGGGGTCTCCACAGATACGCAGTATTTT.